This T cell receptor (beta chain) was sequenced during a study of OX40 agonist ivuxolimab in advanced cancers. Study information: The patients' treatment was ivuxolimab, an agonistic anti-OX40 (CD134) antibody. Two cutaneous melanoma patients and one hepatocellular carcinoma patient, three in all, had partial responses.

In the case of this clone: Its antigen is as yet unknown.

Study observations and caveats: Partial responders at 0.1-3.0 mg/kg showed near-lowest clonal expansion. Expanded clones were, on average, more numerous in CD8+ T cells than in CD4+.

This table comes from immunoSEQ multiplex PCR, and its TCRdb copy is limited to in-frame clones, with some not included. Of 34,000 or so clones in the sample, around 81% were seen once. Trimming stripped 1 base from V and 5 bases from J, with 17 bases between. This CDR3 spans 16 amino acids. From germline, CDR1 is LGHNA and CDR2 YSLEER. This rearrangement joins TRBV4-3 to TRBJ2-5, with D maybe TRBD2 (6 bases). The receptor was isolated from an adult with an advanced solid tumor such as melanoma, head and neck, liver or kidney cancer. This material consisted of CD4+ or CD8+ T cells sorted from blood, taken in a trial of the OX40 agonist ivuxolimab. The CDR3 is CASSQVVGGGVETQYF. The CDR3 coding sequence is TGCGCCAGCAGCCAAGTGGTCGGAGGAGGGGTGGAGACCCAGTACTTC.